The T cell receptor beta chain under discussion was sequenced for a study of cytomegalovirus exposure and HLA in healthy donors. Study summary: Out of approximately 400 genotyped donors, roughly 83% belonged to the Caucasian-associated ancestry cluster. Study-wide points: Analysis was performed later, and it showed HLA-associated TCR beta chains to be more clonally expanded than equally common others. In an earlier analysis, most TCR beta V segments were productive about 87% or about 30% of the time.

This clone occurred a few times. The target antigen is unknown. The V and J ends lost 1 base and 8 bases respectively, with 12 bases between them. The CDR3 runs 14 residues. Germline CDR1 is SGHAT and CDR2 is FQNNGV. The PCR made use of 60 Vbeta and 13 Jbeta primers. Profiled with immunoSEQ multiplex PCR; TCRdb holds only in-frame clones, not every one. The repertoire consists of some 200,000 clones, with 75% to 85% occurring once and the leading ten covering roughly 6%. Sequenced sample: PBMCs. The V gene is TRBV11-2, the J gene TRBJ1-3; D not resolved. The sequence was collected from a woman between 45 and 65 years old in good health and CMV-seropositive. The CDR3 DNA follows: TGTGCCAGCAGCTTAGCGGGATACACGGACACCATATATTTT. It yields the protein CASSLAGYTDTIYF.